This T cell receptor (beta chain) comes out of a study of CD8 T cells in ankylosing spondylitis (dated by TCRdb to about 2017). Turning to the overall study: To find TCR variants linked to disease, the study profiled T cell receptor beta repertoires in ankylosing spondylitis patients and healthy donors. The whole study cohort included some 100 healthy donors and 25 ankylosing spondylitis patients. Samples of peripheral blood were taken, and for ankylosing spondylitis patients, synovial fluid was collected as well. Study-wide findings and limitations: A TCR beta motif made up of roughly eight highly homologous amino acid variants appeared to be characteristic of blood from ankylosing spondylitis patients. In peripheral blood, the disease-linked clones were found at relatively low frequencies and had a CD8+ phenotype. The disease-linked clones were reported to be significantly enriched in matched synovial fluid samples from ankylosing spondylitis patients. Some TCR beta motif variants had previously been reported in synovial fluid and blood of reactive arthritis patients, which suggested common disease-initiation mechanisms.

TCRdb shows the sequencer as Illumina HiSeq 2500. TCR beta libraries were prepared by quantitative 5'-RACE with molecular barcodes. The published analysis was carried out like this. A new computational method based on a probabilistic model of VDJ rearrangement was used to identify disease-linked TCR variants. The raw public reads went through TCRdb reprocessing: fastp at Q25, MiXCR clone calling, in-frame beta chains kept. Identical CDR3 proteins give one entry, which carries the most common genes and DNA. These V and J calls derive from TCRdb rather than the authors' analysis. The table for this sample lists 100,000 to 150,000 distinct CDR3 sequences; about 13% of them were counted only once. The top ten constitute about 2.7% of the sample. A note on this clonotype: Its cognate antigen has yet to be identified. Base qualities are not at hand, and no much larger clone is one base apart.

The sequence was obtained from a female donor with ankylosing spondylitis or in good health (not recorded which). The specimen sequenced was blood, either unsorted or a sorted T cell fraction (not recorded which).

The CDR3 in this case is CASSLGVTAPITDTQYF. The DNA sequence follows: TGCGCCAGCAGCTTGGGGGTCACGGCCCCCATCACAGATACGCAGTATTTT. The V and J segments used are TRBV5-1 and TRBJ2-3; a confident D gene designation cannot be given. CDR1 and CDR2, per the germline V gene, are SGHRS and YFSETQ. The CDR3 has 17 amino acids, counting the end cysteine and phenylalanine. Only CDR3 DNA remains: 51 bases, in frame from the first base. The junction carries 16 bases between V and J, which are trimmed by 0 bases and 2 bases respectively.